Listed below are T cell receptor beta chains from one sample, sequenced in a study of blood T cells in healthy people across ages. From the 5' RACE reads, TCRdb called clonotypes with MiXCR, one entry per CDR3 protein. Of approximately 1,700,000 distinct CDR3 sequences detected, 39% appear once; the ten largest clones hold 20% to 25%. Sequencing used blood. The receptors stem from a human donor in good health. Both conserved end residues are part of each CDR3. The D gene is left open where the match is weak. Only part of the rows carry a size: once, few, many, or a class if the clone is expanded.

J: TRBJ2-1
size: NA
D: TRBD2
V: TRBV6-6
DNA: TGTGCCAGCACCAACCGGGGGGGCGATGAGCAGTTCTTC
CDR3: CASTNRGGDEQFF

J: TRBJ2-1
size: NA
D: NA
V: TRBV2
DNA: TGTGCCAGCAGTGAGTTTTCGGGGCAGTTCTTC
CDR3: CASSEFSGQFF

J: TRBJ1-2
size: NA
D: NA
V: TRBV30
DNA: TGTGCCTGGAGTGACGGATCCTTTAACTATGGCTACACCTTC
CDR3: CAWSDGSFNYGYTF

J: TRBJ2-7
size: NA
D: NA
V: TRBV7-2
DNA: TGTGCCAGCAGCTTAGACAGACAGGCCGAGGGCTCCTACGAGCAGTACTTC
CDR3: CASSLDRQAEGSYEQYF

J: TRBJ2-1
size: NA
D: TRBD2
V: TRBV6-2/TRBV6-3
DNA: TGTGCCAGCTGGGGGGAGCGGGGGAAGTACAATGAGCAGTTCTTC
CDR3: CASWGERGKYNEQFF

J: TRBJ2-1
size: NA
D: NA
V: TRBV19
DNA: TGTGCTAGTAGTGACCCCCGGGACTCCCAAGGCGATGAGCAGTTCTTC
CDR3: CASSDPRDSQGDEQFF

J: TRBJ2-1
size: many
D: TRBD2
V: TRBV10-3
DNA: TGTGCCATCAGGCCGACTAGCGGGGGGTTCTACAATGAGCAGTTCTTC
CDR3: CAIRPTSGGFYNEQFF

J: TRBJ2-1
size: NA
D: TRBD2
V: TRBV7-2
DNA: TGTGCCAGCAGCTTCGGACTAGCGGGGATGAGCTCCTACAATGAGCAGTTCTTC
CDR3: CASSFGLAGMSSYNEQFF

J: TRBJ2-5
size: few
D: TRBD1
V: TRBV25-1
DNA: TGTGCCAGCAGTGGTGACAGGGGGCGGGAGACCCAGTACTTC
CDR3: CASSGDRGRETQYF

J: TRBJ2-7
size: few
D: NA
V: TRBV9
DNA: TGTGCCAGCAGTGAGGACACTGGAGTGTACGAGCAGTACTTC
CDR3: CASSEDTGVYEQYF

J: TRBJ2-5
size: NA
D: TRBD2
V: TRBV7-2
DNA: TGTGCCAGCAGCCCGGGGACTACTCGGGAGACCCAGTACTTC
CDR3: CASSPGTTRETQYF

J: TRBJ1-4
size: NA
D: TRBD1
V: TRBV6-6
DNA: TGTGCCAGCAGTAGCCCCGGGACAGAATATGAAAAACTGTTTTTT
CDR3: CASSSPGTEYEKLFF

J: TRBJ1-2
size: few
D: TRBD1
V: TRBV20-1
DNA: TGCAGTGCTTCACAGGGGGCTTACTATGGCTACACCTTC
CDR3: CSASQGAYYGYTF

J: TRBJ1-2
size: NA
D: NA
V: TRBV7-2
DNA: TGTGCCAACAGCTTTCAAGGGGGAGGATATGGCTACACCTTC
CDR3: CANSFQGGGYGYTF

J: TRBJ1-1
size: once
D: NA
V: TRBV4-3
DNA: TGCGCCAGCAGCCAAGCTTGGGGACACACTGAAGCTTTCTTT
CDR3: CASSQAWGHTEAFF

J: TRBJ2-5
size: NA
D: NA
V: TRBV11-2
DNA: TGTGCCAGCAGCTCACACCCCATGCGGGCAGAGACCCAGTACTTC
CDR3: CASSSHPMRAETQYF

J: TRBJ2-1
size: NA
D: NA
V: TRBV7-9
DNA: TGTGCCAGCCGCGTACATTCCGGGAGCTCCTACAATGAGCAGTTCTTC
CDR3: CASRVHSGSSYNEQFF

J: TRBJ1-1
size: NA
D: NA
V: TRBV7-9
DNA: TGTGCCAGCAGCTTAGGAGGGGAGGCTGAAGCTTTCTTT
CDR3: CASSLGGEAEAFF

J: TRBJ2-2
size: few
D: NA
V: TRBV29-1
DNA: TGCAGCGTTGAACGGGACGCGAACACCGGGGAGCTGTTTTTT
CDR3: CSVERDANTGELFF

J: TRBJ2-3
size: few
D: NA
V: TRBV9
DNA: TGTGCCAGCCAGAGAGGAGGCACAGATACGCAGTATTTT
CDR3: CASQRGGTDTQYF

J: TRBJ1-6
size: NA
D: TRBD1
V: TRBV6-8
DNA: TGTGCCAGCAGGACCCCGCGAGGGGGCATTTCCGATAATTCACCCCTCCACTTT
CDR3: CASRTPRGGISDNSPLHF

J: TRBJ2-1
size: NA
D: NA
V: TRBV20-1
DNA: TGCAGTGCTAGAGACTCTAACGACCATGTTGGAAATGAGCAGTTCTTC
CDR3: CSARDSNDHVGNEQFF

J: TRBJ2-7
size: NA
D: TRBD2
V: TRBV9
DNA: TGTGCCAGCAGCGTAGAGGCGACGGGGGGTCGGGACGAGCAGTACTTC
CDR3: CASSVEATGGRDEQYF

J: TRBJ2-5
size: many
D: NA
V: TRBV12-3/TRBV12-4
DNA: TGTGCCAGCACCTTAGCCGGGGGCCAAGAGACCCAGTACTTC
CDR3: CASTLAGGQETQYF

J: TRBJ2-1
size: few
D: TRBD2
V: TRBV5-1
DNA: TGCGCCAGCTGTTCCTCGCGGGGGTTCAACAATGAGCAGTTCTTC
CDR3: CASCSSRGFNNEQFF

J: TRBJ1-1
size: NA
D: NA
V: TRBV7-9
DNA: TGTGCCAGCAGCTTCACAGGGATGGGGGGCACTGAAGCTTTCTTT
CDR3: CASSFTGMGGTEAFF

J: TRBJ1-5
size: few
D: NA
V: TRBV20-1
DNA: TGCAGTGCTACCAGGGGATTGAGACAGCCCCAGCATTTT
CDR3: CSATRGLRQPQHF

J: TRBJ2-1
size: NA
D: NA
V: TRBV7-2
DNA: TGTGCCAGCAGCTTACGCCTAACTAGGGGGAACTCCTACGAGCAGTTCTTC
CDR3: CASSLRLTRGNSYEQFF

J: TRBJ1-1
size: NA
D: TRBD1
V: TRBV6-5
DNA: TGTGCCAGCAGTTACTCACAGGGGGCGTTTACTGAAGCTTTCTTT
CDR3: CASSYSQGAFTEAFF

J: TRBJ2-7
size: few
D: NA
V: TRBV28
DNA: TGTGCCAGCAGCCCTCTCGATGATACAGGGAACTACGAGCAGTACTTC
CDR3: CASSPLDDTGNYEQYF

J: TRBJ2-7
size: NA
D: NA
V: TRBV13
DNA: TGTGCCAGCAGCTTTAGGAACAGGGACTACGAGCAGTACTTC
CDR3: CASSFRNRDYEQYF

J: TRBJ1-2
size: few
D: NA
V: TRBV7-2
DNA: TGTGCCAGCAGCTTAGGAGGGGCAAGGCGCTATGGCTACACCTTC
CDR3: CASSLGGARRYGYTF

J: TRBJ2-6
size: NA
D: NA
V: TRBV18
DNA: TGTGCCAGCTCACTGCAAAGCAGGGGAAGGGCCTCTGGGGCCAACGTCCTGACTTTC
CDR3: CASSLQSRGRASGANVLTF

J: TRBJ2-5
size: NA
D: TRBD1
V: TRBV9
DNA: TGTGCCAGCAGCTTCAGCCGGGACAGGGGCGTAGAGACCCAGTACTTC
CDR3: CASSFSRDRGVETQYF

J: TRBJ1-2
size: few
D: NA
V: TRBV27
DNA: TGTGCCAGCAGTTGGGGGGCTGACTATGGCTACACCTTC
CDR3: CASSWGADYGYTF

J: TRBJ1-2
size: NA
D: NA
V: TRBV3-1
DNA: TGTGCCAGCAGCCAACGAGGGTCTGGCTACATCTTC
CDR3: CASSQRGSGYIF

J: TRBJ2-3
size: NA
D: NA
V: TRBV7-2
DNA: TGTGCCAGCAGCGACTATAATCTCGGCACAGATACGCAGTATTTT
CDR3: CASSDYNLGTDTQYF